The 8 T cell receptor beta chains below were found in one sample sequenced in a study of T-cell memory formation after mild COVID-19. TCRdb independently ran MiXCR on the 5' RACE reads; one entry per CDR3 protein. The table records hundreds of thousands of distinct CDR3 sequences, roughly 22% of them present only once. The specimen sequenced was PBMCs or a T cell subset sorted from them (not recorded which). These TCRs come from an adult woman who had mild COVID-19 (a few samples of this study predate the infection). Cell type and time point are not known.

The chain recombines TRBV5-6 with TRBJ2-7; no clear D gene. Germline loops: CDR1 SGHDT, CDR2 YYEEEE. The V end was cut by 2 bases, the J end by 2 bases, with 5 bases between. The CDR3 sequence is 12 residues long. CDR3 DNA sequence: TGTGCCAGCAGCTTCGAGGCCTACGAGCAGTACTTC. It is translated as CASSFEAYEQYF.

This clonotype occurred a few times. The chain uses TRBV28 and TRBJ2-4; 8 nucleotides match TRBD1. CDR1 MDHEN and CDR2 SYDVKM come from the germline V gene. Trimming took 2 bases from V and 3 from J; bases not matched to a gene: 6. This CDR3 is built from 16 residues. The CDR3 is CASSLPQGAGKNIQYF. In DNA form, the CDR3 reads TGTGCCAGCAGTTTACCTCAGGGGGCAGGCAAAAACATTCAGTACTTC.

V usage is TRBV5-1 and J usage is TRBJ2-1, with 10 bases fitting TRBD2. The CDR3 runs to 14 residues. The trim removed 6 bases at V and 8 bases at J, leaving 8 bases unmatched. From germline, CDR1 is SGHRS and CDR2 YFSETQ. Here the CDR3 DNA reads TGCGCCAGCAAGACTAGCGGGCTTAGCGATGAGCAGTTCTTC. This gives the protein CASKTSGLSDEQFF.

This clonotype has only a few counts. The chain uses TRBV5-1 and TRBJ2-1; D remains unclear. Germline CDR1 SGHRS, CDR2 YFSETQ. This CDR3 is built from 15 residues. V was shortened by 0 bases and J by 0 bases, with 7 bases between the two germline ends. CDR3 amino acids: CASSLEGFSYNEQFF. The CDR3 DNA sequence: TGCGCCAGCAGCTTGGAAGGATTCTCCTACAATGAGCAGTTCTTC. Supplemented by reference TRBV5-1 and TRBJ2-1, the full variable domain reads KAGVTQTPRYLIKTRGQQVTLSCSPISGHRSVSWYQQTPGQGLQFLFEYFSETQRNKGNFPGRFSGRQFSNSRSEMNVSTLELGDSALYLCASSLEGFSYNEQFFGPGTRLTVL.

This clonotype was counted only a few times. The rearrangement links TRBV6-2 or TRBV6-3 to TRBJ1-1; no reliable D call. Germline V gene data show CDR1 as MNHEY and CDR2 as SVGEGT. Deletions cut 0 bases from V and 3 bases from J, with 26 bases between. The CDR3 runs to 20 residues. The CDR3 DNA reads as TGTGCCAGCAGTTACTCGATGGGGTGGGAGCCGGGGAGGCCGGACACTGAAGCTTTCTTT. Residues: CASSYSMGWEPGRPDTEAFF.

This clonotype was observed a few times. The chain recombines TRBV4-1 with TRBJ1-2, with 9 bases identical to TRBD1. Germline CDR1 is MGHRA and CDR2 is YSYEKL. This CDR3 region has 19 residues. With V trimmed by 1 base and J by 2 bases, 14 bases remained unmatched. The CDR3 DNA is TGCGCCAGCAGCCAAGGGGGGCTCCGGGACAGGGCCTTGAACTATGGCTACACCTTC. It translates to CASSQGGLRDRALNYGYTF.

The chain recombines TRBV3-1 with TRBJ1-2, with TRBD1 matching over 7 bases. V dropped 0 bases and J dropped 5; count of bases not matched to a gene: 12. CDR3 length equals 17 residues. From germline, CDR1 is LGHDT and CDR2 YNNKEL (reference sequence). CDR3 residues: CASSQEIGTVKLYGYTF. The DNA for the CDR3 is TGTGCCAGCAGCCAAGAGATCGGGACAGTTAAGCTTTATGGCTACACCTTC.

This clonotype was found a few times. The V gene is TRBV20-1, the J gene TRBJ1-3, with 8 bases identical to TRBD1. This CDR3 is 16 amino acids long. J gave up 0 bases and V 1 base, and 5 bases lay outside the gene matches. CDR1 and CDR2 from the germline V gene are DFQATT and SNEGSKA (reference sequence). CDR3 protein: CSARVQGAYSGNTIYF. The CDR3 DNA reads TGCAGTGCTAGAGTTCAGGGGGCTTACTCTGGAAACACCATATATTTT.